This TCR beta chain was profiled in a study of post-analysis software for immune sequencing data. Study summary: Included among the disease courses, which were recorded for the cohort, were relapsing-remitting, secondary progressive and progressive-relapsing multiple sclerosis. General study findings and limits: The five TRBV segments detected at higher frequency in patients than in controls included TRBV5-6, TRBV5-1 and TRBV20-1. Normalized Chao1 diversity was significantly lower in multiple sclerosis patients than in controls.

Of note for this clonotype: Its cognate antigen is unknown.

The germline V and J ends were trimmed by 2 bases and 2 bases, with 27 bases remaining between them. Germline V gene lookup returns CDR1 SGHTA and CDR2 FQGNSA. The CDR3 loop spans 20 amino acids. Every TCR beta cDNA library bore unique molecular identifiers. T cells numbering 1 to 10 million yielded roughly 500,000 cDNA molecules. TCRdb processed the PCR reads anew with MiXCR; each CDR3 protein has one entry. The sample holds 400,000 to 500,000 distinct CDR3 sequences, approximately 38% seen once. Sequenced sample: blood. This TCR came from a girl aged 2-10 years with multiple sclerosis. V gene TRBV7-2 combines with J gene TRBJ1-1; weak D call: TRBD1 (6 bases). The CDR3 loop reads CASSLSPGPGMGAKNTEAFF. CDR3 sequence (DNA): TGTGCCAGCAGCTTAAGCCCCGGGCCGGGGATGGGGGCAAAAAACACTGAAGCTTTCTTT.